Described below is a single TCR beta chain sequence and its context. Which antigen it targets is not known. Per-nucleotide qualities are absent, and no much larger clonotype sits a single base away. Library prep was done by the immunoSEQ multiplex PCR assay. For the original study's pipeline: A statistical classification framework was built to diagnose cytomegalovirus status from the catalog of TCR beta chain sequences. In its TCRdb copy, this immuneACCESS table keeps in-frame sequences only and misses some clones. Where compared with another copy, unresolved V genes explain less than half of these, and the others have no known cause. The V and J calls and clone size were taken over from that table, and D and trimming were inferred from the DNA. For this sample the table gives 200,000 or so clones, of which 75% to 95% were detected only once. More than 0.85% of the sample goes to the ten largest clones.

This entry comes from a study of cytomegalovirus exposure and HLA in healthy donors (dated by TCRdb to the late 2010s). Regarding the research as a whole: A later analysis indicated that the 90 to 150 validation repertoires were generated on the platform also employed for the approximately 700 repertoires of the first cohort. To predict cytomegalovirus infection status, the study brought together high-throughput TCR immunosequencing, statistical association of individual TCRs with disease status, and machine learning. The study aimed to test whether signatures of past pathogen exposure could be identified by cataloging public T cell receptors. Along with the approximately 700-subject first cohort, a separate validation cohort of about 110 different subjects was used. General conclusions and limits of the study: Across donors, most TCR sequences were observed very rarely, whereas some public TCRs were present in many individuals. The classifier was reported to diagnose cytomegalovirus status with high specificity and sensitivity in both the original cohort and the validation cohort. A later analysis found that TCRs clustered in the first cohort also tended to co-occur in the approximately 120 validation repertoires, with approximately 93% of cluster scores above 0. A later analysis lacked HLA typing for the validation cohort, so it scored co-occurrence in that cohort across all 120 or so repertoires. It was suggested by the authors that the approach could potentially be generalized to other disease states and immunological phenotypes. A total of fewer than 200 TCR beta chains were listed by the study as associated with cytomegalovirus. A few of the identified cytomegalovirus-associated TCR beta chains were confirmed in vitro to be specific for cytomegalovirus antigens.

Donors formed part of the validation cohort, which comprised about 130 subjects and was distinct from the first cohort of 666 subjects. This clonotype was sampled from a woman under 30 in good health and CMV-seronegative. Sequencing was carried out using PBMCs.

The DNA sequence is given as TGTGCCAGCAGCGCGGACAGCCGGGATGGCTACACCTTC. Translated, it reads CASSADSRDGYTF. This receptor chain uses TRBV7-8 and TRBJ1-2; TRBD1 is a possible D gene, resting on 6 matching bases. V sheds 5 bases and J sheds 6 bases, leaving 13 bases between their ends. From cysteine to phenylalanine, the CDR3 is 13 amino acids long. Left in the record is the CDR3 DNA by itself, 39 bases read in frame from the first base. The CDR1 and CDR2 encoded by the germline V gene are SGHVS and FQNEAQ.